This T cell receptor (beta chain) was captured in a study of control samples from healthy donors and cancer patients. The length of the CDR3 is 15 residues. Germline-derived CDR1 and CDR2 are LNHDA and SQIVND (reference sequence). V dropped 5 bases and J dropped 1; count of bases not matched to a gene: 5. Produced via immunoSEQ multiplex PCR; TCRdb's table is partial and in-frame only. The repertoire holds more than 140,000 clones, with 85% to 95% as singletons. The sequence was obtained from a man aged 35-49 years in good health. The source material was blood. The chain recombines TRBV19 with TRBJ1-5; 7 bases agree with TRBD1. Here the CDR3 DNA reads TGTGCCAGTAGTGGTCTGGGACAGAGCAATCAGCCCCAGCATTTT. It specifies CASSGLGQSNQPQHF.